This T cell receptor (beta chain) originates from a study of graft-versus-host responses after intestinal transplantation. Across the study: Isolated intestinal, liver-intestinal, or multivisceral transplants were what recipients had. Among the recipients, all got anti-thymocyte globulin induction and then tacrolimus and steroids for roughly three years.

General study findings and limits: Among recipient marrow samples, GvH clones were found; some appeared first in ileum or blood. An association linked early post-transplant HvG declines with peak circulating GvH clone levels.

Germline assignment: CDR1 SQVTM and CDR2 ANQGSEA. The CDR3 totals 13 residues. V lost 7 bases and J lost 7; bases outside the gene matches: 12. Libraries were prepared by immunoSEQ multiplex PCR; TCRdb keeps only in-frame clonotypes and omits some of them. The profile shows 45,000 to 50,000 clones, about 90% of them singletons. In regard to this clone: Its antigen is unknown.

The sample consisted of unstimulated CD4+ T cells sorted from spleen or lymph node cells, taken before transplant. The receptor was isolated from a human donor who was the organ donor for an intestinal transplant. The chain joins TRBV29-1 to TRBJ2-7, with 8 bases matching TRBD1. CDR3: CSGRAQGAREQYF. DNA for the CDR3: TGCAGCGGGCGAGCGCAGGGGGCGAGGGAGCAGTACTTC.